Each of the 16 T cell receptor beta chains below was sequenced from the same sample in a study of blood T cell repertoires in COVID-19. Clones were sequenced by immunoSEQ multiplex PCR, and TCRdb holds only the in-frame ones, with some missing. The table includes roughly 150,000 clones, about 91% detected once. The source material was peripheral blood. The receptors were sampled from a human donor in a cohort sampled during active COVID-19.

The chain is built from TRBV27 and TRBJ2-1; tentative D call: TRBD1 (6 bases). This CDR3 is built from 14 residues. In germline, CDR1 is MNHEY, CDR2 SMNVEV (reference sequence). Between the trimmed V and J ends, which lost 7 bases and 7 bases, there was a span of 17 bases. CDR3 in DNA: TGTGCCAGCAATAGGGGCCTCAGGGGAAATGAGCAGTTCTTC. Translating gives CASNRGLRGNEQFF.

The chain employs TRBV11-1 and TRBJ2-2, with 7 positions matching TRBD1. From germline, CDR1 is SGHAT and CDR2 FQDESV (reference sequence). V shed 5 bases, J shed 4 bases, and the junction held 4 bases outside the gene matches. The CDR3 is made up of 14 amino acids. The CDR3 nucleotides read TGTGCCAGCAGCCCTGACAGGGTCACCGGGGAGCTGTTTTTT. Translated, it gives CASSPDRVTGELFF.

In DNA, the CDR3 is TGTGCCAGCAGCTACGGACAGGCTCCCTCCTATAATTCACCCCTCCACTTT. Translated, it gives CASSYGQAPSYNSPLHF. The rearrangement links TRBV5-6 to TRBJ1-6, with 7 bases matching TRBD1. V lost 3 bases, J lost 0 bases, and 6 bases stayed unmatched. Germline lookup yields CDR1 SGHDT and CDR2 YYEEEE. The CDR3 totals 17 residues.

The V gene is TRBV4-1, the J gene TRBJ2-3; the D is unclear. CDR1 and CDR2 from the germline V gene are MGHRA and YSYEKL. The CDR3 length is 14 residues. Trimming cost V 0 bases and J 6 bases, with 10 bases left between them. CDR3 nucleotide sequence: TGCGCCAGCAGCCAAGAAGCTCAAGCCGATACGCAGTATTTT. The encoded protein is CASSQEAQADTQYF.

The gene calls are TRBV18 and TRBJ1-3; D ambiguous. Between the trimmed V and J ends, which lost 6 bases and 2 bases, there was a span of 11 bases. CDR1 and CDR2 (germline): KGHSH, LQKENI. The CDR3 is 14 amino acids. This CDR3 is CASSPRLPGNTIYF. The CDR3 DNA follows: TGTGCCAGCTCTCCGCGCCTGCCTGGAAACACCATATATTTT.

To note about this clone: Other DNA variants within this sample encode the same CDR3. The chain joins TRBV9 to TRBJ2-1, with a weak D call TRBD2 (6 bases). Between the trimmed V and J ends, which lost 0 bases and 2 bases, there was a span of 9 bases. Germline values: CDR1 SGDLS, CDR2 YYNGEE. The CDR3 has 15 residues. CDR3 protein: CASSVGGGAYNEQFF. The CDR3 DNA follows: TGTGCCAGCAGCGTAGGCGGCGGGGCCTACAATGAGCAGTTCTTC.

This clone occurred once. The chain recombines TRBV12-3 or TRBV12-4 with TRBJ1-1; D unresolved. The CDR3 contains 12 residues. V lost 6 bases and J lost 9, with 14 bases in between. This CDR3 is CASSEGGLKAFF. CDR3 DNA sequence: TGTGCCAGCAGCGAGGGAGGGTTAAAAGCTTTCTTT.

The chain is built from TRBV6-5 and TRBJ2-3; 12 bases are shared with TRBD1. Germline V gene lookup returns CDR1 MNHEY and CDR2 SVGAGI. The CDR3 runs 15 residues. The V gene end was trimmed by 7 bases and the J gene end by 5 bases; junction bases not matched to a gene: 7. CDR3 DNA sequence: TGTGCCAGCAAGTACGGGACAGGGGGCCGAGATACGCAGTATTTT. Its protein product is CASKYGTGGRDTQYF.

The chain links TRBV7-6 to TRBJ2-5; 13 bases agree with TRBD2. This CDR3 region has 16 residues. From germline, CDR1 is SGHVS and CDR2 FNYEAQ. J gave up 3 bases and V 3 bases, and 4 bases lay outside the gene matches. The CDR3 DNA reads TGTGCCAGCAGCTTGACTAGCGGGGGGCCCGAAGAGACCCAGTACTTC. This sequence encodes CASSLTSGGPEETQYF.

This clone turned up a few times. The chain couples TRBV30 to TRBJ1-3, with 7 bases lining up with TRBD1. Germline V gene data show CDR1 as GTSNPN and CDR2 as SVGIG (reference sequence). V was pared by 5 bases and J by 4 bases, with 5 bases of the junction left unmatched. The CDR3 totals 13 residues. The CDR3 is CAWGTGAGNTIYF. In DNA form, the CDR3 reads TGTGCCTGGGGAACAGGGGCAGGAAACACCATATATTTT.

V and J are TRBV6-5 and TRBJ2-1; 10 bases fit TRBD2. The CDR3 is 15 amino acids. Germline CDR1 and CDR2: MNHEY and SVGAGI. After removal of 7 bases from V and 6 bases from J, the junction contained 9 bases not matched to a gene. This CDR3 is CASNYDSGGSNEQFF. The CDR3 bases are TGTGCCAGCAACTACGATAGCGGGGGGAGCAATGAGCAGTTCTTC.

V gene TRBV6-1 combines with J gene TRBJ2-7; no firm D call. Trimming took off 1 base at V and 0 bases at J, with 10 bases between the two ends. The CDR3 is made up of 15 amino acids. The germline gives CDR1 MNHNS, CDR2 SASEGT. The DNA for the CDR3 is TGTGCCAGCAGTGAAGGGTTGGCAGGCTCCTACGAGCAGTACTTC. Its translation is CASSEGLAGSYEQYF.

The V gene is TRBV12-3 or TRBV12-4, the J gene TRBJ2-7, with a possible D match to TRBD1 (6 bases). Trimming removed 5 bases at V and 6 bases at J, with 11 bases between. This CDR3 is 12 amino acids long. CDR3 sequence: CASSTGMSEQYF. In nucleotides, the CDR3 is TGTGCCAGCAGTACAGGGATGAGCGAGCAGTACTTC.

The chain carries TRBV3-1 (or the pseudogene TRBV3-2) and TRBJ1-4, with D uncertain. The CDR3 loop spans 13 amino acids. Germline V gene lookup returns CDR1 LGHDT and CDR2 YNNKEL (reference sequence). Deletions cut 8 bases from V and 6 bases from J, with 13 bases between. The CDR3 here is CASLRTYDEKLFF. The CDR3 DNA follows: TGTGCCAGCTTAAGGACTTACGATGAAAAACTGTTTTTT.

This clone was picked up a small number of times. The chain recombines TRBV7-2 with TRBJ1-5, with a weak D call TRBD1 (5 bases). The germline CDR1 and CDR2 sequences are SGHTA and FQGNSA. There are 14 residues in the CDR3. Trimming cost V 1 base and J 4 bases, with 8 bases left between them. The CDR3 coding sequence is TGTGCCAGCAGCTTAGTTGGGGGGAATCAGCCCCAGCATTTT. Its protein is CASSLVGGNQPQHF.

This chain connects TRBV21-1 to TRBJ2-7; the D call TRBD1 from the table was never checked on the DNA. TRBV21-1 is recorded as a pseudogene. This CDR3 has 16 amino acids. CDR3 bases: TGTGCCAGCAGCAAACCGATACAGGTGGTCTCCTACGAGCAGTACTTC. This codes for CASSKPIQVVSYEQYF.